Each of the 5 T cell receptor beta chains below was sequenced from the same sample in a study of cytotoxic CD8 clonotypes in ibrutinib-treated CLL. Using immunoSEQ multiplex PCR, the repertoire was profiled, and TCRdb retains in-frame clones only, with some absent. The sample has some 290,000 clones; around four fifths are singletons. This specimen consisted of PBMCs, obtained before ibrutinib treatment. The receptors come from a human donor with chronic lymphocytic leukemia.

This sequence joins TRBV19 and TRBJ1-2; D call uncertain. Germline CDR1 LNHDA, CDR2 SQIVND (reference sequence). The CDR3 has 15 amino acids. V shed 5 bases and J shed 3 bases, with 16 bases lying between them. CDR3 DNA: TGTGCCAGTAGTTACGCACCGGGCCTGGACTATGGCTACACCTTC. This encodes CASSYAPGLDYGYTF.

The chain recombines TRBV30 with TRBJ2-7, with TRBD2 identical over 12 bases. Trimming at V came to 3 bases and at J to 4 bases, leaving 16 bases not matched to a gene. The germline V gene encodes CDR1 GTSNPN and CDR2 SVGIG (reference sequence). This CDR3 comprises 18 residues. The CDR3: CAWSPGGLAGGPGYEQYF. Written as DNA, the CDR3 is TGTGCCTGGAGCCCAGGGGGCCTAGCGGGAGGGCCGGGATACGAGCAGTACTTC.

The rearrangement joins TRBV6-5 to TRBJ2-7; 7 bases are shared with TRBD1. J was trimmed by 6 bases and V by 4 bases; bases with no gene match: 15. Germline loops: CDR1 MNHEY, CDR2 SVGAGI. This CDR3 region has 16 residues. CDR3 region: CASSLHQGEHIIEQYF. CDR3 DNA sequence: TGTGCCAGCAGTTTGCATCAGGGGGAGCATATCATCGAGCAGTACTTC.

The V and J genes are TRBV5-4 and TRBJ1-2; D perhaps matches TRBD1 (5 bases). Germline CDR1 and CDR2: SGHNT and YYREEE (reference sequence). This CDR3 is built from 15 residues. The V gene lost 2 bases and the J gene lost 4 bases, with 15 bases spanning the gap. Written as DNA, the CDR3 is TGTGCCAGCAGCTTACACGGGGCTGGGGCCTATGGCTACACCTTC. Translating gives CASSLHGAGAYGYTF.

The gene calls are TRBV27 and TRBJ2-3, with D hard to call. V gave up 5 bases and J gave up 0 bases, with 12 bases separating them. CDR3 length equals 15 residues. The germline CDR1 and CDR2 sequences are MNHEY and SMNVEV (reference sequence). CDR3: CASSRKTPSTDTQYF. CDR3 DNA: TGTGCCAGCAGTAGAAAAACACCTAGCACAGATACGCAGTATTTT.